One sample yielded the 29 T cell receptor beta chains listed below, sequenced in a study of CD8 T cells in Susac syndrome. An input of about 0.5 to 1 ug of RNA was subjected to reverse transcription using random hexamers. MiXCR was run by TCRdb on the immunoSEQ multiplex PCR reads, yielding one entry per CDR3 protein. The profile shows over 95,000 distinct CDR3 sequences, 80% to 95% of them singletons. Sequences were obtained from CD4+ T cells from PBMCs. The receptors derive from a human donor in good health.

This clonotype was picked up a small number of times. The rearrangement joins TRBV11-2 to TRBJ1-1; tentatively, D is TRBD1 (6 bases). V was trimmed by 5 bases and J by 1 base, leaving 8 bases between them. Germline loops: CDR1 SGHAT, CDR2 FQNNGV. The CDR3 contains 13 residues. The chain's CDR3 is CASSLTGNTEAFF. The CDR3 DNA reads as TGTGCCAGCAGCCTGACAGGGAACACTGAAGCTTTCTTT.

In its sample, this clonotype was seen once. This chain joins TRBV12-3 or TRBV12-4 and TRBJ2-3; 7 bases fit TRBD1. J gave up 2 bases and V 3 bases, and 2 bases lay outside the gene matches. The CDR3 has 14 residues. The CDR3 is CASSFTGATDTQYF. CDR3 sequence (DNA): TGTGCCAGCAGTTTCACAGGGGCCACAGATACGCAGTATTTT.

The gene calls are TRBV29-1 and TRBJ2-3; no reliable D call. V lost 5 bases, J lost 0 bases, and 15 bases lay in between. The CDR3 spans 15 residues. Germline V lookup: CDR1 SQVTM, CDR2 ANQGSEA. The CDR3 is CSVRSPKSSTDTQYF. DNA for the CDR3: TGCAGCGTTCGCTCCCCTAAATCTAGCACAGATACGCAGTATTTT.

The rearrangement links TRBV6-1 to TRBJ1-1, with TRBD1 as a possible D gene (5 bases). The ends were cut back, 5 bases at V and 1 base at J, with 14 bases in the middle. There are 15 residues in the CDR3. Germline CDR1 is MNHNS and CDR2 is SASEGT. CDR3: CASSPGLGANTEAFF. CDR3 nucleotide sequence: TGTGCCAGCAGTCCGGGCCTCGGGGCGAACACTGAAGCTTTCTTT.

V is TRBV18 and J is TRBJ2-2; no clear D gene. Trimming took off 0 bases at V and 7 bases at J, with 15 bases between the two ends. The CDR3 totals 16 residues. CDR1 KGHSH and CDR2 LQKENI come from the germline V gene. CDR3 DNA: TGTGCCAGCTCACCACCTTTCGCCGTTGGGAACGGGGAGCTGTTTTTT. Amino acid sequence: CASSPPFAVGNGELFF.

The V and J genes are TRBV12-3 or TRBV12-4 and TRBJ1-4; D unclear. V was clipped by 1 base and J by 13 bases, with 19 bases between them. The CDR3 extends over 15 amino acids. The CDR3 spells CASSLVGRPSELLFF. In nucleotides, the CDR3 is TGTGCCAGCAGTTTAGTGGGGAGACCCAGTGAATTACTGTTTTTT.

This clonotype appeared a single time. This chain joins TRBV24-1 and TRBJ2-7; TRBD1 agrees at 8 bases. The germline gives CDR1 KGHDR, CDR2 SFDVKD. The V and J ends lost 3 bases and 6 bases, in that order; junction bases with no gene match: 3. This CDR3 has 13 amino acids. The CDR3 DNA reads as TGTGCCACCAGTGATGCCACAGGGGGCGAGCAGTACTTC. Translated, it gives CATSDATGGEQYF.

The chain is built from TRBV19 and TRBJ1-5, with D maybe TRBD1 (6 bases). CDR1 and CDR2 from the germline V gene are LNHDA and SQIVND (reference sequence). Trimming took off 5 bases at V and 7 bases at J, with 18 bases between the two ends. CDR3 size: 15 residues. The CDR3 loop reads CASSALYRDGQPQHF. The CDR3 DNA follows: TGTGCCAGTAGTGCCCTTTACAGGGACGGACAGCCCCAGCATTTT.

The chain uses TRBV7-9 and TRBJ1-5; D call uncertain. From germline, CDR1 is SEHNR and CDR2 FQNEAQ (reference sequence). The V and J ends lost 5 bases and 2 bases respectively, with 16 bases between them. The CDR3 is 16 amino acids. The CDR3 DNA reads as TGTGCCAGCAGCCCCCTACCCAACAGTGGCAATCAGCCCCAGCATTTT. It yields the protein CASSPLPNSGNQPQHF. The full variable domain, rest sourced from reference TRBV7-9 and TRBJ1-5, is DTGVSQNPRHKITKRGQNVTFRCDPISEHNRLYWYRQTLGQGPEFLTYFQNEAQLEKSRLLSDRFSAERPKGSFSTLEIQRTEQGDSAMYLCASSPLPNSGNQPQHFGDGTRLSIL.

The CDR3 DNA reads as TGTGCCAGCAGCCCCCATGGGACAGGAATCCCGCGCACAGATACGCAGTATTTT. Amino acid sequence: CASSPHGTGIPRTDTQYF. The J gene is TRBJ2-3, the V gene TRBV11-2; 8 bases match TRBD1. Trimming cost V 5 bases and J 1 base; bases outside gene matches: 14. The CDR3 is 18 amino acids. The germline V gene has CDR1 SGHAT and CDR2 FQNNGV.

V gene TRBV7-9 combines with J gene TRBJ2-1, with TRBD1 matching over 7 bases. Losses at the gene ends were 9 bases for V and 4 bases for J; bases not matched to a gene: 3. The CDR3 has 12 residues. CDR1 SEHNR and CDR2 FQNEAQ come from the germline V gene (reference sequence). CDR3: CASQTGYNEQFF. For the CDR3, the DNA is TGTGCCAGTCAGACAGGGTACAATGAGCAGTTCTTC.

This rearrangement joins TRBV5-1 to TRBJ1-2; 8 nucleotides line up with TRBD1. The V gene's germline CDR1 is SGHRS and CDR2 YFSETQ. V lost 4 bases, J lost 8 bases, and 10 bases stayed unmatched. The CDR3 contains 14 residues. CDR3 amino acids: CASSEGQGGSGYTF. The CDR3 nucleotides read TGCGCCAGCAGCGAAGGACAGGGTGGTTCGGGCTACACCTTC.

The CDR3 region is CASSIRGLGNQPQHF. The CDR3 DNA follows: TGTGCCAGTAGCATCAGGGGGCTCGGCAATCAGCCCCAGCATTTT. V is TRBV19 and J is TRBJ1-5, with 8 bases aligning to TRBD1. CDR3 size: 15 residues. CDR1 is LNHDA and CDR2 is SQIVND in the germline V gene (reference sequence). With 6 bases clipped from V and 2 bases from J, the junction kept 6 bases outside the gene matches.

The chain combines TRBV7-8 with TRBJ1-4; 8 positions agree with TRBD1. Germline V gene sequence: CDR1 SGHVS, CDR2 FQNEAQ. V shed 5 bases, J shed 4 bases, and the junction held 3 bases outside the gene matches. This CDR3 spans 14 amino acids. The CDR3 spells CASSQGASNEKLFF. The CDR3 DNA follows: TGTGCCAGCAGCCAGGGGGCTAGTAATGAAAAACTGTTTTTT. Full variable domain (rest looked up from reference TRBV7-8 and TRBJ1-4): GAGVSQSPRYKVAKRGQDVALRCDPISGHVSLFWYQQALGQGPEFLTYFQNEAQLDKSGLPSDRFFAERPEGSVSTLKIQRTQQEDSAVYLCASSQGASNEKLFFGSGTQLSVL.

The chain is built from TRBV7-2 and TRBJ2-3; no clear D gene. The CDR3 runs to 11 residues. Trimming pared 1 base from V and 7 bases from J, leaving 3 bases between. The germline V gene encodes CDR1 SGHTA and CDR2 FQGNSA. The CDR3 spells CASSLDNTQYF. CDR3 bases: TGTGCCAGCAGCTTAGACAATACGCAGTATTTT.

The V gene is TRBV6-2 or TRBV6-3, the J gene TRBJ1-1; D gene ambiguous. The CDR3 loop spans 14 amino acids. With 7 bases removed from V and 2 bases from J, the gap between germline ends came to 14 bases. CDR1 and CDR2 (germline): MNHEY, SVGEGT. The CDR3 DNA reads TGTGCCAGCACCTACTACGGGTTTAACACTGAAGCTTTCTTT. Protein: CASTYYGFNTEAFF.

This clonotype appeared a few times. The rearrangement uses TRBV29-1 and TRBJ2-7, with 7 bases that match TRBD2. CDR3 length: 17 residues. The germline V gene encodes CDR1 SQVTM and CDR2 ANQGSEA. The V gene end was trimmed by 6 bases and the J gene end by 2 bases; junction bases not matched to a gene: 19. The CDR3 sequence: CSVLRETVGREAYEQYF. CDR3 coding DNA: TGCAGCGTCCTCCGAGAGACGGTGGGGAGGGAAGCCTACGAGCAGTACTTC.

CDR3 nucleotides: TGTGCCAGCAGCCAAGCGGGGGGGCTACAGACCCAGTACTTC. Encoded protein: CASSQAGGLQTQYF. The V call is TRBV3-1, the J call TRBJ2-5, with 8 positions matching TRBD2. The germline V gene encodes CDR1 LGHDT and CDR2 YNNKEL (reference sequence). V trimming: 1 base; J trimming: 6 bases; junction bases outside the gene matches: 4. This CDR3 contains 14 residues.

DNA of the CDR3: TGTGCCAGCAGCCACTCTAGGGGGGATATCACAGATACGCAGTATTTT. This codes for CASSHSRGDITDTQYF. This sequence joins TRBV13 and TRBJ2-3, with D perhaps given as TRBD1 or TRBD2 (6 bases each). Germline CDR1 PRHDT, CDR2 FYEKMQ (reference sequence). Trimming took 5 bases from V and 2 from J, leaving 17 bases between them. The CDR3 runs 16 residues. Full variable domain (missing parts from reference TRBV13 and TRBJ2-3): AAGVIQSPRHLIKEKRETATLKCYPIPRHDTVYWYQQGPGQDPQFLISFYEKMQSDKGSIPDRFSAQQFSDYHSELNMSSLELGDSALYFCASSHSRGDITDTQYFGPGTRLTVL.

The rearrangement links TRBV20-1 to TRBJ2-5; TRBD2 matches 7 bases. The CDR3 has 14 residues. From germline, CDR1 is DFQATT and CDR2 SNEGSKA (reference sequence). Trimming cost V 3 bases and J 5 bases; bases outside gene matches: 9. This CDR3 is CSARRLVGGETQYF. DNA for the CDR3: TGCAGTGCTAGGCGACTAGTGGGAGGGGAGACCCAGTACTTC.

J is TRBJ2-3 and V is TRBV5-1, with TRBD2 matching over 8 bases. The germline CDR1 and CDR2 sequences are SGHRS and YFSETQ. The length of the CDR3 is 15 residues. Trimming removed 6 bases from V and 4 bases from J; junction bases left unmatched: 10. CDR3 coding DNA: TGCGCCAGCAATCGGTGGGGCGGGAGGCCAGATACGCAGTATTTT. This encodes CASNRWGGRPDTQYF.

As regards this clonotype: The germline gene is not matched at one end of the junction; a read error may be the cause. V and J are TRBV7-7 and TRBJ2-5; 9 bases agree with TRBD2. Germline V lookup: CDR1 SSHAT, CDR2 FNYEAQ (reference sequence). The CDR3 is 17 residues long. The CDR3 region is CASSLGRRGGRSETQYF. Written as DNA, the CDR3 is TGTGCTAGCAGCTTGGGGCGGCGGGGGGGCCGATCGGAGACCCAGTACTTC.

V is TRBV25-1 and J is TRBJ2-1; 9 bases are shared with TRBD1. V lost 9 bases and J lost 2; bases outside the gene matches: 5. CDR3 length: 14 residues. Germline lookup yields CDR1 MGHDK and CDR2 SYGVNS. The CDR3 reads CASAGTGTYNEQFF. The DNA of the CDR3 is TGTGCCAGTGCCGGGACAGGGACCTACAATGAGCAGTTCTTC.

This rearrangement joins TRBV5-4 to TRBJ1-1, with 7 nucleotides matching TRBD1. J gave up 0 bases and V 4 bases, and 6 bases lay outside the gene matches. Germline V gives CDR1 SGHNT, CDR2 YYREEE (reference sequence). The CDR3 is 15 amino acids. CDR3 DNA: TGTGCCAGCAGCCAACCCGGGACAGTGAACACTGAAGCTTTCTTT. It encodes CASSQPGTVNTEAFF.

The chain recombines TRBV6-1 with TRBJ2-2; D is unresolved. Germline CDR1 reads MNHNS; CDR2 reads SASEGT. The ends were cut back, 7 bases at V and 3 bases at J, with 18 bases in the middle. CDR3 length: 16 residues. The CDR3 loop reads CASNEGGDLYTGELFF. CDR3 coding DNA: TGTGCCAGCAACGAAGGTGGGGATCTTTACACCGGGGAGCTGTTTTTT.

V gene TRBV11-2 combines with J gene TRBJ1-6; unclear D gene. Germline CDR1 reads SGHAT; CDR2 reads FQNNGV. V lost 2 bases and J 9 bases, leaving 14 bases between the germline ends. CDR3 size: 15 residues. The CDR3 loop is CASSLMVGSPSPLHF. CDR3 coding DNA: TGTGCCAGCAGCTTAATGGTGGGCAGCCCTTCACCCCTCCACTTT.

The chain employs TRBV4-1 and TRBJ2-1; possibly TRBD2 for D (5 bases). In germline, CDR1 is MGHRA, CDR2 YSYEKL. V lost 0 bases, J lost 0 bases, and 9 bases lay in between. The CDR3 is 16 residues long. CDR3 nucleotides: TGCGCCAGCAGCCAAGAGACTACTAGCTCCTACAATGAGCAGTTCTTC. Amino acids: CASSQETTSSYNEQFF.

The chain couples TRBV5-1 to TRBJ1-2, with 10 bases matching TRBD1. This CDR3 region has 13 residues. The V gene's germline CDR1 is SGHRS and CDR2 YFSETQ. The junction had 5 bases not matched to a gene; V was cut back by 4 bases and J by 8 bases. CDR3 residues: CASSVGTGEGYTF. CDR3 nucleotides: TGCGCCAGCAGCGTTGGGACAGGGGAAGGCTACACCTTC.

The gene calls are TRBV19 and TRBJ1-5; D unresolved. CDR3 length: 15 amino acids. Germline V gives CDR1 LNHDA, CDR2 SQIVND (reference sequence). Trimming shortened V by 7 bases and J by 5 bases, and 18 bases separated the two germline ends. The CDR3 here is CASTNPGKSYQPQHF. The CDR3 region has the DNA TGTGCCAGTACAAATCCGGGAAAAAGTTATCAGCCCCAGCATTTT.